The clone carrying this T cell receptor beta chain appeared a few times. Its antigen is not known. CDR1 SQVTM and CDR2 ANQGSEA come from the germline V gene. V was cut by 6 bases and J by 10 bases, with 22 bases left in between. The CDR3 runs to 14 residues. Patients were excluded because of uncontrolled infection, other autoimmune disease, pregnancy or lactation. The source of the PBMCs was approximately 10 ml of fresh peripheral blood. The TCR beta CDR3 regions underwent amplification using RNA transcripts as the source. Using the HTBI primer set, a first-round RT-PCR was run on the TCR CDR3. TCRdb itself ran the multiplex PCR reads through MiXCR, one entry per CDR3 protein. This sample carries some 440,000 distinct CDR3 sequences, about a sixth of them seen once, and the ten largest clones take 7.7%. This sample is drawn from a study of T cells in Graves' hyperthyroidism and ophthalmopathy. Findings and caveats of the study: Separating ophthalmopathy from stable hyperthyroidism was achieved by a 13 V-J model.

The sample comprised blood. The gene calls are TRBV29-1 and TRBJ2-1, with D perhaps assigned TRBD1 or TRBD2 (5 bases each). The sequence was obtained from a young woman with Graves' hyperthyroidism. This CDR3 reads CSVNRPGRGEEQFF. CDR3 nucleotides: TGCAGCGTGAACCGTCCAGGTCGGGGCGAGGAGCAGTTCTTC.